These T cell receptor beta chains were read from a single sample in a study of Graves' ophthalmopathy and Graves' hyperthyroidism. Via MiXCR, TCRdb re-called the multiplex PCR reads, giving one row per CDR3 protein. Of 500,000 to 700,000 distinct CDR3 sequences in the sample, 39% were seen once. Sequencing used peripheral blood or thyroid tissue (not recorded which). The source of these receptors is an adult man with Graves' hyperthyroidism. The CDR3 runs from the conserved cysteine through the conserved F or W. Each record gives: clone size, J gene, V gene, D gene, CDR3 DNA, CDR3 protein. D genes are given only for firm matches. A row's size may be missing; if present it is once, few, many or a size class.

size: many; J: TRBJ2-5; V: TRBV20-1; D: -; DNA: TGCAGTGCTAGATTGACGCAGAAAGAGACCCAGTACTTC; CDR3: CSARLTQKETQYF
size: -; J: TRBJ2-2; V: TRBV5-4; D: -; DNA: TGTGCCAGTAGTATAAGACAGCTCACCGGGGAGCTGTTTTTT; CDR3: CASSIRQLTGELFF
size: many; J: TRBJ1-2; V: TRBV3-1; D: -; DNA: TGTGCCAGCAGCCCAACCCTGACAGACCAAGGCTACACCTTC; CDR3: CASSPTLTDQGYTF
size: many; J: TRBJ1-2; V: TRBV19; D: TRBD1; DNA: TGTGCCAGTAGTACAGGGGGCATAAGTGGCTACACCTTC; CDR3: CASSTGGISGYTF
size: -; J: TRBJ2-2; V: TRBV11-1; D: -; DNA: TGTGCCTGGAGTGGTACAAACACCGGGGAGCTGTTTTTT; CDR3: CAWSGTNTGELFF
size: -; J: TRBJ2-7; V: TRBV7-8; D: -; DNA: TGTGCCAGCAGCTCCCTCAGGGAAAGCTACGAGCAGTACTTC; CDR3: CASSSLRESYEQYF
size: many; J: TRBJ2-5; V: TRBV20-1; D: TRBD2; DNA: TGCAGTGCTAGACTAGGGACTAGCGATGGCGAGACCCAGTACTTC; CDR3: CSARLGTSDGETQYF
size: -; J: TRBJ2-7; V: TRBV5-8; D: TRBD1; DNA: TGTGCCAGCAGCTTCTCTGTACAGGGGGCGAACGAGCAGTACTTC; CDR3: CASSFSVQGANEQYF
size: many; J: TRBJ1-2; V: TRBV5-1; D: -; DNA: TGCGCCAGCAGCTTGGGCCAGGACGGTGGCTACACCTTC; CDR3: CASSLGQDGGYTF
size: -; J: TRBJ1-2; V: TRBV2; D: -; DNA: TGTGCCAGCAGTGATAATTGGGGGGGCGATGGCTACACCTTC; CDR3: CASSDNWGGDGYTF
size: many; J: TRBJ2-7; V: TRBV7-9; D: -; DNA: TGTGCCAGCAGCTTAGAGACCAAGTACGAGCAGTACTTC; CDR3: CASSLETKYEQYF
size: -; J: TRBJ2-7; V: TRBV5-6; D: TRBD1; DNA: TGTGCCAGCAGCTTGGCCCCGGGACAGGGAGTCGGCGAGCAGTACTTC; CDR3: CASSLAPGQGVGEQYF
size: few; J: TRBJ1-4; V: TRBV24-1; D: TRBD1; DNA: TGTGCCAGCAGTTTATCCCCCTGGACAGGGGAGAGGGAAAAACTGTTTTTT; CDR3: CASSLSPWTGEREKLFF
size: few; J: TRBJ2-2; V: TRBV11-2; D: TRBD2; DNA: TGTGCCAGCAGCTTTAGGGTAGCGGGACCCACCGGGGAGCTGTTTTTT; CDR3: CASSFRVAGPTGELFF
size: once; J: TRBJ2-5; V: TRBV7-9; D: TRBD1; DNA: TGTGCCAGCAGCTTCCGGGACAGGGAGAGGGAGACCCAGTACTTC; CDR3: CASSFRDRERETQYF
size: many; J: TRBJ1-6; V: TRBV7-6; D: -; DNA: TGTGCCAGCAGCGAGCAGGGAAATGTCTCACCCCTCCACTTT; CDR3: CASSEQGNVSPLHF
size: few; J: TRBJ1-5; V: TRBV19; D: -; DNA: TGTGCCAGTAGTTACCAAGGGACTTCGAATCAGCCCCAGCATTTT; CDR3: CASSYQGTSNQPQHF
size: -; J: TRBJ1-4; V: TRBV7-2; D: -; DNA: TGTGCCAGCAGCTTAGTGAGAGGCCACTCAACTAATGAAAAACTGTTTTTT; CDR3: CASSLVRGHSTNEKLFF
size: few; J: TRBJ2-7; V: TRBV7-2; D: TRBD2; DNA: TGTGCCAGCAGCTCCCGACCGGGACTAGCATACTACGAGCAGTACTTC; CDR3: CASSSRPGLAYYEQYF
size: many; J: TRBJ1-4; V: TRBV10-3; D: -; DNA: TGTGCCATCAGTGAGGGGGGGGCGAGTATTGAAAAACTGTTTTTT; CDR3: CAISEGGASIEKLFF
size: -; J: TRBJ1-3; V: TRBV6-6; D: -; DNA: TGTGCCAGCAGTTACTCGAGTCAAGTGTTCTCTGGAAACACCATATATTTT; CDR3: CASSYSSQVFSGNTIYF
size: many; J: TRBJ1-6; V: TRBV7-9; D: -; DNA: TGTGCCAGCAGCCCAGACTCCTATAATTCACCCCTCCACTTT; CDR3: CASSPDSYNSPLHF
size: -; J: TRBJ2-5; V: TRBV19; D: -; DNA: TGTGCCAGTAGTATACGTAGACAGCGAACCCAGTACTTC; CDR3: CASSIRRQRTQYF
size: many; J: TRBJ1-6; V: TRBV12-3/TRBV12-4; D: -; DNA: TGTGCCAGCCGTCGGGGGAAGTACGGACCCCTCCACTTT; CDR3: CASRRGKYGPLHF
size: -; J: TRBJ1-2; V: TRBV10-3; D: -; DNA: -; CDR3: CASSYSSGQNYAYTF
size: -; J: TRBJ1-2; V: TRBV20-1; D: -; DNA: TGCAGTGCTAGATTGGACAGCTCTAACTATGGCTACACCTTC; CDR3: CSARLDSSNYGYTF
size: -; J: TRBJ2-1; V: TRBV9; D: TRBD2; DNA: TGTGCCAGCAGCGTAGCTAGTCTAGCGGGGAATGGTGAGCAGTTCTTC; CDR3: CASSVASLAGNGEQFF
size: few; J: TRBJ2-3; V: TRBV29-1; D: TRBD2; DNA: TGCAGCGTTGCCGGGAGGAGCACAGATACGCAGTATTTT; CDR3: CSVAGRSTDTQYF
size: many; J: TRBJ2-5; V: TRBV19; D: TRBD2; DNA: TGTGCCAGTATCGGGACTAGCGGGGAAAAGAAGTACTTC; CDR3: CASIGTSGEKKYF
size: many; J: TRBJ2-7; V: TRBV19; D: TRBD1; DNA: TGTGCCAGTAGTCTCACGGGACAGGGTGGGTCTTACGAGCAGTACTTC; CDR3: CASSLTGQGGSYEQYF
size: -; J: TRBJ1-2; V: TRBV7-2; D: -; DNA: TGTGCCAGCAGCGCAGGTGGCGCGAGGGGCTACACCTTC; CDR3: CASSAGGARGYTF
size: few; J: TRBJ1-3; V: TRBV30; D: -; DNA: TGTGCCTGGAGTACAACTGGAAACACCATATATTTT; CDR3: CAWSTTGNTIYF